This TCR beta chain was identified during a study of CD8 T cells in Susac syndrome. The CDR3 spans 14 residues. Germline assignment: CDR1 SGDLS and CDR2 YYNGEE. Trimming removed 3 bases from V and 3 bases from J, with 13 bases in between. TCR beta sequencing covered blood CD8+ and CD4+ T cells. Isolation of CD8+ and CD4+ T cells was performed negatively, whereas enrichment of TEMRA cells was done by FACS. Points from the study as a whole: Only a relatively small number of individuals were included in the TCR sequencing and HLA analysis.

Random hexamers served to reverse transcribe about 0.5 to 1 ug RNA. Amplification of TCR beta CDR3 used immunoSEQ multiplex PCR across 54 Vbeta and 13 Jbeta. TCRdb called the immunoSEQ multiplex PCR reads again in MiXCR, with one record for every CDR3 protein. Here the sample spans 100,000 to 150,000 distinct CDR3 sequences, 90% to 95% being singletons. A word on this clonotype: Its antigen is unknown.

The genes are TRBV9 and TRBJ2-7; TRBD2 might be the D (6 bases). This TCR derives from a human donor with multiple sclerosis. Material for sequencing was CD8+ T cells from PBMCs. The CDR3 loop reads CASSAGGADYEQYF. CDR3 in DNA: TGTGCCAGCAGCGCCGGCGGGGCCGACTACGAGCAGTACTTC. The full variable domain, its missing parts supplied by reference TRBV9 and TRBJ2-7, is DSGVTQTPKHLITATGQRVTLRCSPRSGDLSVYWYQQSLDQGLQFLIQYYNGEERAKGNILERFSAQQFPDLHSELNLSSLELGDSALYFCASSAGGADYEQYFGPGTRLTVT.